These T cell receptor beta chains were read from a single sample in a study of cytomegalovirus exposure and HLA in healthy donors. The assay was immunoSEQ multiplex PCR, and TCRdb's table has in-frame clones only and misses some. The sample lists more than 90,000 clones; roughly 85% were seen once. The sample was PBMCs. These receptors were taken from a man aged 25 to 40 in good health and CMV-seropositive. Both conserved end residues are part of each CDR3. Fields, in order: CDR3 DNA, CDR3 protein, D gene, J gene, clone size, V gene, CDR3 length. D genes are given only for firm matches. Clone sizes are given selectively: once, few, many, or a class where the clone is expanded.

cdr3_nt: TGTGCCAGCAGCCGGGACGGGGGGGCGCCCGAGACCCAGTACTTC
cdr3_aa: CASSRDGGAPETQYF
d_call: TRBD2
j_call: TRBJ2-5
clone_size: NA
v_call: TRBV4-2
cdr3_length: 15

cdr3_nt: TGCGCCAGCAGCTTGGGCAGGGCGAACACCATATATTTT
cdr3_aa: CASSLGRANTIYF
d_call: NA
j_call: TRBJ1-3
clone_size: NA
v_call: TRBV5-1
cdr3_length: 13

cdr3_nt: TGTGCCAGCAGCTCCGCGGGGGGTGCCTACAATGAGCAGTTCTTC
cdr3_aa: CASSSAGGAYNEQFF
d_call: TRBD2
j_call: TRBJ2-1
clone_size: NA
v_call: TRBV5-4
cdr3_length: 15

cdr3_nt: TGTGCCAGCAGCTTCGGTAGATACAATGAGCAGTTCTTC
cdr3_aa: CASSFGRYNEQFF
d_call: NA
j_call: TRBJ2-1
clone_size: NA
v_call: TRBV7-9
cdr3_length: 13

cdr3_nt: TGTGCCACCAGCAGAGCCCGGGGGAGAGGCAATGAGCAGTTCTTC
cdr3_aa: CATSRARGRGNEQFF
d_call: NA
j_call: TRBJ2-1
clone_size: NA
v_call: TRBV15
cdr3_length: 15

cdr3_nt: TGTGCCAGCAGTTACCTCGGCCTAGCGGAGACCCAGTACTTC
cdr3_aa: CASSYLGLAETQYF
d_call: NA
j_call: TRBJ2-5
clone_size: NA
v_call: TRBV6-5
cdr3_length: 14

cdr3_nt: TGTGCCAGCAGGCCCCGGGACAGGGGGGGCTACACCTTC
cdr3_aa: CASRPRDRGGYTF
d_call: TRBD1
j_call: TRBJ1-2
clone_size: few
v_call: TRBV5-6
cdr3_length: 13

cdr3_nt: TGTGCCAGCAGTTCGTCGGGGGGAGGGACTGAAGCTTTCTTT
cdr3_aa: CASSSSGGGTEAFF
d_call: NA
j_call: TRBJ1-1
clone_size: NA
v_call: TRBV6-5
cdr3_length: 14

cdr3_nt: TGTGCCAGCAGTGGCCAGGGGGTCGGCGAGCAGTACTTC
cdr3_aa: CASSGQGVGEQYF
d_call: TRBD1
j_call: TRBJ2-7
clone_size: NA
v_call: TRBV2
cdr3_length: 13

cdr3_nt: TGTGCCAGCAGCTGGATAGCGGGGCCGACAGATACGCAGTATTTT
cdr3_aa: CASSWIAGPTDTQYF
d_call: TRBD2
j_call: TRBJ2-3
clone_size: few
v_call: TRBV11-2
cdr3_length: 15

cdr3_nt: TGTGCCAGCAGGCGGGCCTTCTACGAGCAGTACTTC
cdr3_aa: CASRRAFYEQYF
d_call: NA
j_call: TRBJ2-7
clone_size: NA
v_call: TRBV6-1
cdr3_length: 12

cdr3_nt: TGTGCCAGCAGTGAGACAGGCGCCTATGGCTACACCTTC
cdr3_aa: CASSETGAYGYTF
d_call: NA
j_call: TRBJ1-2
clone_size: NA
v_call: TRBV6-1
cdr3_length: 13

cdr3_nt: TGTGCCAGCAGTGTGAAGGGAGGTGAAAAACTGTTTTTT
cdr3_aa: CASSVKGGEKLFF
d_call: NA
j_call: TRBJ1-4
clone_size: NA
v_call: TRBV2
cdr3_length: 13

cdr3_nt: TGTGCCAGTAGTGAACAGGGTGAACTAGAGACCCAGTACTTC
cdr3_aa: CASSEQGELETQYF
d_call: NA
j_call: TRBJ2-5
clone_size: NA
v_call: TRBV19
cdr3_length: 14

cdr3_nt: TGTGCCAGCAGCGTAGACCGGGAGTGGGACACCGGGGAGCTGTTTTTT
cdr3_aa: CASSVDREWDTGELFF
d_call: NA
j_call: TRBJ2-2
clone_size: NA
v_call: TRBV9
cdr3_length: 16

cdr3_nt: TGTGCCAGCAGTGTGACAGGGCTGGATCAGCCCCAGCATTTT
cdr3_aa: CASSVTGLDQPQHF
d_call: TRBD1
j_call: TRBJ1-5
clone_size: NA
v_call: TRBV6-5
cdr3_length: 14

cdr3_nt: TGTGCCAGCAGCGTAGTCGACAGGGGAGGTGGGGAACTGTTTTTT
cdr3_aa: CASSVVDRGGGELFF
d_call: TRBD1
j_call: TRBJ1-4
clone_size: NA
v_call: TRBV9
cdr3_length: 15

cdr3_nt: TGTGCCACCATAGGGACACTTAATGAAAAACTGTTTTTT
cdr3_aa: CATIGTLNEKLFF
d_call: NA
j_call: TRBJ1-4
clone_size: NA
v_call: TRBV6-1
cdr3_length: 13

cdr3_nt: TGTGCCAGCAGCTACGGACAGGCTCCCGGCTACACCTTC
cdr3_aa: CASSYGQAPGYTF
d_call: TRBD1
j_call: TRBJ1-2
clone_size: NA
v_call: TRBV7-9
cdr3_length: 13

cdr3_nt: TGTGCCAGTAGTGAGGACAGGGACGCGTACACTGAAGCTTTCTTT
cdr3_aa: CASSEDRDAYTEAFF
d_call: TRBD1
j_call: TRBJ1-1
clone_size: NA
v_call: TRBV19
cdr3_length: 15

cdr3_nt: TGTGCCAGTAGTATCGGGATGAACACTGAAGCTTTCTTT
cdr3_aa: CASSIGMNTEAFF
d_call: NA
j_call: TRBJ1-1
clone_size: NA
v_call: TRBV19
cdr3_length: 13

cdr3_nt: TGTGCCAGCAGTGGAGGAGTCGGGGGGGGGTTCTCCTACAATGAGCAGTTCTTC
cdr3_aa: CASSGGVGGGFSYNEQFF
d_call: TRBD2
j_call: TRBJ2-1
clone_size: NA
v_call: TRBV2
cdr3_length: 18

cdr3_nt: TGTGCCAGCAGTGAAACCGGGGGGGAGCAGTTCTTC
cdr3_aa: CASSETGGEQFF
d_call: TRBD2
j_call: TRBJ2-1
clone_size: NA
v_call: TRBV2
cdr3_length: 12

cdr3_nt: TGTGCCAGCAGCTTGGAGGTGGACAGGGACTACAATGAGCAGTTCTTC
cdr3_aa: CASSLEVDRDYNEQFF
d_call: TRBD1
j_call: TRBJ2-1
clone_size: few
v_call: TRBV5-6
cdr3_length: 16

cdr3_nt: TGTGCCAGCAGTCGGGACAGCCTGGGGATGGGTCAGCCCCAGCATTTT
cdr3_aa: CASSRDSLGMGQPQHF
d_call: TRBD1
j_call: TRBJ1-5
clone_size: NA
v_call: TRBV28
cdr3_length: 16

cdr3_nt: TGTGCCAGCAGCTTGCGACGGACAGGGCTCAACGAGCAGTACTTC
cdr3_aa: CASSLRRTGLNEQYF
d_call: TRBD1
j_call: TRBJ2-7
clone_size: NA
v_call: TRBV5-4
cdr3_length: 15

cdr3_nt: TGTGCCACCAATATACAGGGGGGCCCTGAAGCTTTCTTT
cdr3_aa: CATNIQGGPEAFF
d_call: TRBD1
j_call: TRBJ1-1
clone_size: NA
v_call: TRBV6-1
cdr3_length: 13